This TCR beta chain comes out of a study of blood T cell repertoires in COVID-19. Study information: The cDNA or gDNA used as material had been derived from T cells, B-cell-depleted T cells, or PBMCs.

This clone was picked up a small number of times. Per the original data handling: Amplification with reference gene primers provided the estimates of nucleated cell counts. The protocol was immunoSEQ multiplex PCR, while the TCRdb copy is restricted to in-frame clones and leaves out a portion. For V, J and clone size, that table is used; D and trimming come from the DNA. The table has fewer than 60,000 clones, about four fifths seen once. The germline gives CDR1 SGHDT, CDR2 YYEEEE. The V and J ends lost 0 bases and 7 bases, in that order; junction bases with no gene match: 7. The CDR3 has 16 residues.

Sequencing was carried out using peripheral blood. J is TRBJ1-2 and V is TRBV5-6; 12 nucleotides agree with TRBD1. The TCR sequence derives from a man aged 80 or over with COVID-19, enrolled during active disease. CDR3 sequence (DNA): TGTGCCAGCAGCTTGGCCGGGACAGGGGGCGCCCGTGGCTACACCTTC. Its translation: CASSLAGTGGARGYTF.